This T cell receptor beta chain is from a study of vaccination effects on CD4 cells after COVID-19. Study-wide points: Late in the post-vaccination period, infection-induced and vaccine-induced clones underwent marked clonal contraction.

Using viral peptide pools, the ViraFEST assay grew out antigen-specific CD4+ T cells prior to sequencing. When roughly eleven days of culture had elapsed, CD4+ T cells were isolated. Participants were vaccinated with two doses of either the BNT162b2 or mRNA-1273 vaccine. On this clone: Its antigen is undetermined.

Profiled with immunoSEQ multiplex PCR; TCRdb holds only in-frame clones, not every one. The sample consists of about 31,000 clones, approximately 68% of them appearing once. V lost 2 bases, J lost 1 base, and 4 bases stayed unmatched. The CDR3 is 15 amino acids. Germline V gene sequence: CDR1 GTSNPN, CDR2 SVGIG (reference sequence). This TCR was sampled from a human donor who received a COVID-19 vaccine. The source was CD4+ T cells from PBMCs cultured with SARS-CoV-2 spike peptides, collected after COVID-19 vaccination. The chain employs TRBV30 and TRBJ1-5, with 8 nucleotides matching TRBD1. DNA of the CDR3: TGTGCCTGGAGTCCAGGGGGCGCGAGCAATCAGCCCCAGCATTTT. It codes for CAWSPGGASNQPQHF.